This TCR beta chain was obtained from a study of blood T cell repertoires in COVID-19. Study-wide background: The United States, Italy and Spain were the sources of the acute and convalescent COVID-19 samples. T cells, B-cell-depleted T cells, or PBMCs supplied cDNA or gDNA.

The CDR3 is 12 residues long. From germline, CDR1 is LNHDA and CDR2 SQIVND (reference sequence). The ends were cut back, 7 bases at V and 2 bases at J, with 8 bases in the middle. Under the authors' procedure: Amplification with reference gene primers provided the estimates of nucleated cell counts. Using immunoSEQ multiplex PCR, the repertoire was profiled, and TCRdb retains in-frame clones only, with some absent. V, J and clone size derive from that table, while D and trimming were established from the DNA sequence. The sample has roughly 150,000 clones, 75% to 85% seen once. The sequence was obtained from a woman aged 45 to 65 in a cohort sampled during active or convalescent COVID-19. Sequencing input: peripheral blood. This sequence joins TRBV19 and TRBJ1-1; D gene ambiguous. The CDR3 bases are TGTGCCAGTAAATACAAAAACACTGAAGCTTTCTTT. Translation: CASKYKNTEAFF.